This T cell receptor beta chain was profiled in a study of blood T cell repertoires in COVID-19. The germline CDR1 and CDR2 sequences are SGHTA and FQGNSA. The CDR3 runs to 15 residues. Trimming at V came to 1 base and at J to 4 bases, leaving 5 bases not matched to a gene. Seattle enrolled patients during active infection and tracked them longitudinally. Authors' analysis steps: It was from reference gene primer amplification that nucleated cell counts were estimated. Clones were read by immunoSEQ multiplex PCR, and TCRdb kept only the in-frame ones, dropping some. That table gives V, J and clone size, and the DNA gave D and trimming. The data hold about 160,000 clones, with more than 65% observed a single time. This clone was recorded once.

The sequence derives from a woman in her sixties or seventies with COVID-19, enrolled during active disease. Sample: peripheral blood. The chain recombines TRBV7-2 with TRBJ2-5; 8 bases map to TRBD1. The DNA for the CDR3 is TGTGCCAGCAGCTTAGTCGGCGGGACAGGAGAGACCCAGTACTTC. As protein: CASSLVGGTGETQYF.